The 5 T cell receptor beta chains below were found in one sample sequenced in a study of blood T cell repertoires in COVID-19 (dated by TCRdb to about 2020). Library creation used the immunoSEQ multiplex PCR assay. This immuneACCESS table, as held by TCRdb, lists in-frame sequences with V and J called but not all clones. Of the missing ones, under half trace to an unresolved V gene in checked studies; the others have no known cause. In this sample the table shows approximately 240,000 clones, 84% of which occur a single time. Approximately 5.1% of the sample rests with the top ten. Input material: peripheral blood. The receptors here all came from a woman aged 55-69 years who had recovered from COVID-19.

The genes are TRBV9 and TRBJ2-1; the match to TRBD2 covers 8 bases. This CDR3 has 16 residues. V lost 3 bases and J lost 2; bases outside the gene matches: 7. Germline CDR1 reads SGDLS; CDR2 reads YYNGEE. The CDR3 region is CASSAPGGPPYNEQFF. The CDR3 DNA sequence: TGTGCCAGCAGCGCCCCGGGGGGGCCCCCCTACAATGAGCAGTTCTTC.

Concerning this clone: This may be a read error: a much more frequent sequence differs by one nucleotide. The V gene is TRBV11-2, the J gene TRBJ1-2; the D is unclear. V was trimmed by 0 bases and J by 1 base, leaving 3 bases between them. The CDR3 is 13 amino acids. The V gene's germline CDR1 is SGHAT and CDR2 FQNNGV. The CDR3 region is CASSLDSNYGYTF. The CDR3 DNA is TGTGCCAGCAGCTTAGACAGTAACTATGGCTACACCTTC.

V gene TRBV4-1 combines with J gene TRBJ2-7; the D gene is possibly TRBD1 (5 bases). V was cut by 3 bases and J by 2 bases, with 11 bases left in between. Germline assignment: CDR1 MGHRA and CDR2 YSYEKL. CDR3 length: 14 residues. The CDR3 region is CASSHRAVTYEQYF. The CDR3 DNA reads TGCGCCAGCAGCCACAGGGCGGTAACCTACGAGCAGTACTTC.

V is TRBV4-2 and J is TRBJ2-7; TRBD1 is a possible D gene (6 bases). The CDR3 contains 13 residues. Deletions cut 3 bases from V and 5 bases from J, with 11 bases between. Germline assignment: CDR1 LGHNA and CDR2 YNFKEQ. CDR3 sequence: CASSQDRRDEQYF. CDR3 nucleotides: TGTGCCAGCAGCCAGGACAGACGAGACGAGCAGTACTTC.

This clone was seen a handful of times. The rearrangement uses TRBV9 and TRBJ2-1, with TRBD2 identical over 8 bases. Germline-derived CDR1 and CDR2 are SGDLS and YYNGEE. The length of the CDR3 is 17 residues. Trimming at V came to 4 bases and at J to 3 bases, leaving 12 bases not matched to a gene. CDR3 in amino acids: CASSTPREGGDYNEQFF. The CDR3 bases are TGTGCCAGCAGCACCCCTCGGGAGGGGGGCGACTACAATGAGCAGTTCTTC.